Listed below are T cell receptor beta chains from one sample, sequenced in a study of cytomegalovirus exposure and HLA in healthy donors. Sequenced by immunoSEQ multiplex PCR; TCRdb stores in-frame clones only, minus some. The sample has about 210,000 clones, 82% seen once; the top ten hold around 6%. The source material was PBMCs. The source is a man aged 35 to 55 in good health and CMV-seropositive. Each CDR3 is given with its conserved first and last residue. The order of the fields is D gene, J gene, clone size, V gene, CDR3 protein, CDR3 DNA. D genes are given only for firm matches. Some rows mark clone size as missing; the rest say once, few, many or name a class of expanded clone.

D gene: NA; J gene: TRBJ2-3; clone size: few; V gene: TRBV9; CDR3 protein: CASGRTALSSTDTQYF; CDR3 DNA: TGTGCCAGCGGTCGGACTGCCCTAAGTAGCACAGATACGCAGTATTTT
D gene: NA; J gene: TRBJ2-2; clone size: few; V gene: TRBV5-6; CDR3 protein: CASSLVSSGELFF; CDR3 DNA: TGTGCCAGCAGCTTGGTATCTTCCGGGGAGCTGTTTTTT
D gene: NA; J gene: TRBJ1-1; clone size: NA; V gene: TRBV2; CDR3 protein: CASRQGFTEAFF; CDR3 DNA: TGTGCCAGCAGGCAGGGTTTCACTGAAGCTTTCTTT
D gene: NA; J gene: TRBJ1-2; clone size: few; V gene: TRBV10-1; CDR3 protein: CASSGQANYGYTF; CDR3 DNA: TGCGCCAGCAGTGGACAGGCCAACTATGGCTACACCTTC
D gene: TRBD2; J gene: TRBJ2-7; clone size: few; V gene: TRBV10-3; CDR3 protein: CAISAGLEPYEQYF; CDR3 DNA: TGTGCCATCAGTGCGGGACTAGAACCATACGAGCAGTACTTC
D gene: TRBD2; J gene: TRBJ2-3; clone size: NA; V gene: TRBV7-9; CDR3 protein: CASLGLAGFTDTQYF; CDR3 DNA: TGTGCCAGTCTGGGACTAGCGGGTTTCACAGATACGCAGTATTTT
D gene: NA; J gene: TRBJ1-2; clone size: NA; V gene: TRBV21-1; CDR3 protein: CASSAGQGGYGYTF; CDR3 DNA: TGTGCCAGCAGCGCCGGACAGGGGGGGTATGGCTACACCTTC
D gene: NA; J gene: TRBJ2-1; clone size: NA; V gene: TRBV7-6; CDR3 protein: CASSLRARDFPHNEQFF; CDR3 DNA: TGTGCCAGCAGCTTACGGGCGCGGGACTTCCCCCACAATGAGCAGTTCTTC
D gene: NA; J gene: TRBJ1-5; clone size: few; V gene: TRBV6-5; CDR3 protein: CASSYSVGAAQPQHF; CDR3 DNA: TGTGCCAGCAGTTACTCTGTGGGGGCCGCTCAGCCCCAGCATTTT
D gene: TRBD1; J gene: TRBJ2-1; clone size: NA; V gene: TRBV27; CDR3 protein: CASSFYFVDRGPNEQFF; CDR3 DNA: TGTGCCAGCAGTTTTTACTTTGTGGACAGGGGCCCTAATGAGCAGTTCTTC
D gene: NA; J gene: TRBJ2-1; clone size: NA; V gene: TRBV6-6; CDR3 protein: CASSYSGDSYNEQFF; CDR3 DNA: TGTGCCAGCAGTTATTCGGGGGACAGTTACAATGAGCAGTTCTTC
D gene: TRBD1; J gene: TRBJ2-7; clone size: NA; V gene: TRBV19; CDR3 protein: CASSTQDRAHEQYF; CDR3 DNA: TGTGCCAGTAGTACCCAGGACAGGGCCCACGAGCAGTACTTC
D gene: NA; J gene: TRBJ2-7; clone size: NA; V gene: TRBV4-1; CDR3 protein: CASSQDSGTIYEQYF; CDR3 DNA: TGCGCCAGCAGCCAGGACAGTGGGACCATCTACGAGCAGTACTTC
D gene: TRBD1; J gene: TRBJ1-5; clone size: NA; V gene: TRBV4-1; CDR3 protein: CASSPGTADQPQHF; CDR3 DNA: TGCGCCAGCAGCCCCGGGACAGCTGATCAGCCCCAGCATTTT
D gene: TRBD1; J gene: TRBJ1-1; clone size: NA; V gene: TRBV5-1; CDR3 protein: CASSPTPTGSETEAFF; CDR3 DNA: TGCGCCAGCAGCCCCACCCCGACAGGGTCGGAGACTGAAGCTTTCTTT
D gene: TRBD2; J gene: TRBJ2-1; clone size: NA; V gene: TRBV14; CDR3 protein: CASSQVAGGSYNEQFF; CDR3 DNA: TGTGCCAGCAGCCAAGTTGCGGGGGGCTCCTACAATGAGCAGTTCTTC
D gene: NA; J gene: TRBJ2-1; clone size: NA; V gene: TRBV11-3; CDR3 protein: CASSEEGQNEQFF; CDR3 DNA: TGTGCCAGCAGCGAGGAGGGCCAAAATGAGCAGTTCTTC
D gene: NA; J gene: TRBJ2-3; clone size: NA; V gene: TRBV6-5; CDR3 protein: CASSYYSGDTQYF; CDR3 DNA: TGTGCCAGCAGTTATTATAGCGGAGATACGCAGTATTTT
D gene: TRBD1; J gene: TRBJ2-1; clone size: NA; V gene: TRBV7-2; CDR3 protein: CASSADRTSSYNEQFF; CDR3 DNA: TGTGCCAGCAGCGCGGACAGGACGAGCTCCTACAATGAGCAGTTCTTC